This record covers a single TCR beta chain. The antigen this receptor binds is unknown. Density gradient separation was used to isolate peripheral blood mononuclear cells from healthy donor buffy coats. In the study, negative magnetic separation with EasySep or MojoSort CD8+ T cell isolation kits was used to enrich total CD8+ T cells. An RNeasy Mini Kit was used to extract total RNA from duplicate vials of fewer than 180,000 sorted CD8+ T cells per subset. The PBMCs were used fresh or after being cryopreserved in fetal bovine serum with 10% DMSO. Fluorescence-activated cell sorting on a FACSAria III was used to sort the CD8+ T cell subsets to purity. CDR3 length: 15 amino acids, cysteine to phenylalanine. Only the protein is available. From the germline V gene, CDR1 is SGHNT and CDR2 is YENEEA. A Human TCR Profiling Kit was used to prepare UMI-labeled 5' RACE TCRbeta libraries. The same number of PCR cycles was used to prepare all TCRbeta libraries in parallel. Turning to the authors' computational methods: Each TCRbeta library contained between about 3,000 and 18,000 functional CDR3beta clonotypes. MIGEC 1.2.9 handled UMI extraction and consensus assembly, with a minimum of three reads required per UMI. MiXCR 3.0.3 was used to extract the in-frame CDR3beta repertoires. Each sample was downsampled to 42,000 randomly selected UMIs before diversity metrics were calculated in VDJtools 1.2.1. Repertoire overlap metrics D, R and F2 were calculated in VDJtools for the top 3,000 clones of each sample pair. TCRdb reprocessed the reads and lists each CDR3 protein sequence as a single entry, with no DNA. TCRdb, rather than the study authors, made the V and J calls. The sample's table lists a count of roughly 10,000 distinct CDR3 sequences. The ten largest clones take up around a sixth of the sample.

These data originate in a study of human CD8 memory T cell subsets (dated by TCRdb to about 2020). Study-level background: TCRbeta repertoires of stem-like (TSTEM), progenitor exhausted-like (TPEX) and effector memory CD8+ T cell subsets were compared to assess their clonal relationships. More than 5 donors each provided TSTEM, TPEX and effector memory subsets, from which TCRbeta repertoires were obtained. Broader findings and caveats from the paper: Similarly high normalized Shannon-Wiener diversity was shown by TSTEM and TPEX subsets, whereas comparatively lower diversity was seen in effector memory subsets. Although both stem-like subsets shared clonotypes with effector memory cells, the overlap between TSTEM and TPEX repertoires was minimal, suggesting distinct antigen spectra for the TSTEM and TPEX subsets. Only TCRbeta chains were sequenced, and the repertoire comparisons were based on over five donors and tested using paired t-tests with Bonferroni correction. Based on Chao1 estimates, TSTEM subsets appeared to have greater repertoire diversity than TPEX subsets, which may reflect a broader range of specificities.

The TCR was taken from a human donor in good health. The receptor chain draws on TRBV11-3 and TRBJ2-2; TCRdb names TRBD1, which stays unverified in the absence of DNA. Sequencing was done on a sample of CD8+ T cells from PBMCs. CDR3 reads: CASSPGTFNTGELFF.